This TCR beta chain was sequenced for a study of blood T cell repertoires in COVID-19 (dated by TCRdb to about 2020). In terms of the full investigation: Samples from collaborators originated in the United States, Italy and Spain and spanned both the acute and convalescent phases of COVID-19. The dataset comprised deeply sampled blood TCRbeta repertoires from subjects exposed to, actively infected with, or recovered from COVID-19. Nearly every sample came with metadata listing a de-identified subject ID, COVID-19 status, age in years and sex. The prospective study material was composed of cDNA or gDNA derived from T cells, B-cell-depleted T cells, or PBMCs. Where available, HLA class I and class II types were taken from metadata supplied by the sample provider and were not determined by assay-based typing. The repertoires were made available in a free public database intended to serve as a resource for research on the immune response to SARS-CoV-2. The samples were drawn from two sources: the first 160 participants of the ongoing ImmuneRACE study, and 1,254 subjects contributed by 6 global collaborators. Overall study outcomes, separate from this receptor: Clinical and demographic metadata were provided uncurated, with the amount varying by source and participant.

The collaborating institutions used their own protocols to collect whole blood in K2EDTA tubes. For TCRbeta analysis, collaborator samples were shipped as frozen whole blood, as isolated PBMCs, or as DNA extracted from either sample type. Its CDR3 holds 15 amino acids, cysteine through phenylalanine. The sequence is cut down to CDR3 DNA, 45 bases in frame from base 1. CDR1 and CDR2 are read off the germline V gene as MNHNS and SASEGT. Ends trimmed: V by 2 bases, J by 6 bases; bases unmatched to a gene: 3. A note on this clone: What antigen it recognizes has not been identified. One base away there is no much larger clone; base qualities are not given.

TCRbeta CDR3 regions were amplified from genomic DNA using the immunoSEQ Assay, a bias-controlled multiplex PCR. Per the source publication's procedure: The number of nucleated cells in each sample was estimated from the amplification of reference gene primers within the assay. Sequence reads were collapsed and filtered to measure the absolute abundance of every unique TCRbeta CDR3 rearrangement. For each sample, productive Simpson clonality was calculated by taking the square root of Simpson's diversity index across productive rearrangements. TCRdb provides this immuneACCESS table in a form limited to in-frame rearrangements. Some clones are lacking; in checked studies, under half of them reflect an unresolved V gene, and why the rest are absent is not known. D and trimming come from the DNA, and the V and J calls and clone size come from that table. For this sample there are about 70,000 clones; about 89% appear just once. Of the sample, approximately 14% is held by the ten largest clones.

Recombination joined TRBV6-1 with TRBJ2-3; TRBD2 agrees with 12 junctional bases. The receptor comes from a woman aged 55-75 years with acute or convalescent COVID-19. Sequencing was performed on peripheral blood. Read as DNA, the sequence is TGTGCCAGCAGTGAACTAGCGGGGGGGCTCGATACGCAGTATTTT. Protein translation: CASSELAGGLDTQYF.